Listed here are 11 T cell receptor beta chains from one sample, sequenced in a study of shared clonotypes between healthy human individuals. The table came from immunoSEQ multiplex PCR; TCRdb's copy has only in-frame clones and leaves some out. The sample lists about 680,000 clones, about 91% seen once, with roughly 24% in the top ten. The naive CD8 subset, CD45RO-negative cells positively selected for CCR7, excluded terminally differentiated effector memory CD45RA+ cells. The sample taken for sequencing was naive CD8+ T cells sorted from blood. These receptors were taken from a man aged 25-45 years in good health.

The gene calls are TRBV7-9 and TRBJ2-2; TRBD1 matches 7 bases. The junction had 11 bases not matched to a gene; V was cut back by 4 bases and J by 0 bases. CDR3 size: 18 residues. Per germline, CDR1 SEHNR and CDR2 FQNEAQ (reference sequence). CDR3: CASSSLRLQGANTGELFF. The CDR3 DNA sequence: TGTGCCAGCAGCTCCCTCAGACTCCAGGGGGCGAACACCGGGGAGCTGTTTTTT.

The chain recombines TRBV4-3 with TRBJ2-1; D unclear. V lost 0 bases, J lost 0 bases, and 9 bases lay in between. The CDR3 is 16 amino acids. Germline V gene sequence: CDR1 LGHNA, CDR2 YSLEER. CDR3 amino acids: CASSQDSSSSYNEQFF. CDR3 sequence (DNA): TGCGCCAGCAGCCAAGATTCTTCGAGCTCCTACAATGAGCAGTTCTTC.

The V and J genes are TRBV28 and TRBJ2-7; 7 bases map to TRBD2. Germline V lookup: CDR1 MDHEN, CDR2 SYDVKM. Germline trimming cut 7 bases from V and 2 bases from J; bases unmatched to any gene: 11. The CDR3 is made up of 15 amino acids. CDR3 region: CASTLERDYPYEQYF. CDR3 DNA: TGTGCCAGCACCCTTGAGCGGGACTACCCCTACGAGCAGTACTTC.

The V and J genes are TRBV9 and TRBJ1-1, with D unclear. Trimming left V 6 bases short and J 0 bases short, with 12 bases between. Per germline, CDR1 SGDLS and CDR2 YYNGEE. This CDR3 comprises 14 residues. The CDR3 protein is CASNDDPMNTEAFF. The CDR3, as DNA: TGTGCCAGCAACGACGACCCAATGAACACTGAAGCTTTCTTT.

V is TRBV11-2 and J is TRBJ2-7; either TRBD1 or TRBD2 may fit D (5 bases each). The V end was cut by 2 bases, the J end by 5 bases, with 10 bases between. CDR3 size: 13 residues. Per germline, CDR1 SGHAT and CDR2 FQNNGV. The CDR3 sequence is CASSLPRDDEQYF. The CDR3 DNA follows: TGTGCCAGCAGCTTACCCAGGGACGACGAGCAGTACTTC.

The V and J genes are TRBV27 and TRBJ1-1; D is unclear. The CDR3 contains 14 residues. V was clipped by 6 bases and J by 0 bases, with 11 bases between them. Germline V gene sequence: CDR1 MNHEY, CDR2 SMNVEV (reference sequence). CDR3 sequence (DNA): TGTGCCAGCAGCTCTTGGGGAGTGAACACTGAAGCTTTCTTT. Protein product: CASSSWGVNTEAFF.

This chain connects TRBV27 to TRBJ1-1; 7 bases agree with TRBD1. V shed 3 bases and J 0 bases; nucleotides not matched to a gene: 4. From germline, CDR1 is MNHEY and CDR2 SMNVEV (reference sequence). The CDR3 is 15 amino acids. The CDR3 DNA reads as TGTGCCAGCAGTTTTCTACAGGGGATGAACACTGAAGCTTTCTTT. It translates to CASSFLQGMNTEAFF.

The CDR3 loop is CASSQDKWQEKPSNNEQFF. The CDR3, as DNA: TGTGCCAGCAGCCAAGATAAGTGGCAGGAAAAGCCAAGTAACAATGAGCAGTTCTTC. The rearrangement joins TRBV4-2 to TRBJ2-1, with no clear D. There are 19 residues in the CDR3. Trimming stripped 0 bases from V and 5 bases from J, with 23 bases between. Germline V lookup: CDR1 LGHNA, CDR2 YNFKEQ.

V is TRBV7-9 and J is TRBJ2-1, with 11 bases fitting TRBD2. Germline-derived CDR1 and CDR2 are SEHNR and FQNEAQ (reference sequence). With V trimmed by 5 bases and J by 1 base, 4 bases remained unmatched. The CDR3 contains 16 residues. The CDR3 loop is CASSPASGRSYNEQFF. The CDR3 DNA sequence: TGTGCCAGCAGCCCGGCTAGCGGGAGGTCCTACAATGAGCAGTTCTTC.

J is TRBJ2-1 and V is TRBV28; 8 nucleotides match TRBD1. Germline loops: CDR1 MDHEN, CDR2 SYDVKM. Losses at the gene ends were 2 bases for V and 7 bases for J; bases not matched to a gene: 19. This CDR3 spans 19 amino acids. The DNA for the CDR3 is TGTGCCAGCAGTTTAATAGGTCGGGGGAGGTCGGACAGGGATAATGAGCAGTTCTTC. The encoded protein is CASSLIGRGRSDRDNEQFF.

The V call is TRBV28, the J call TRBJ2-7, with D hard to call. The V and J ends lost 2 bases and 2 bases respectively, with 13 bases between them. Germline values: CDR1 MDHEN, CDR2 SYDVKM. This CDR3 has 15 residues. CDR3 DNA: TGTGCCAGCAGTTTAATAGTGGCCAGTCCCTACGAGCAGTACTTC. It encodes CASSLIVASPYEQYF.